Listed here are 27 T cell receptor beta chains from one sample, sequenced in a study of human T cells and chemical hapten exposure. TCRdb redid the calling of the RACE reads with MiXCR, one entry per CDR3 protein. This sample has 110,000 or so distinct CDR3 sequences, with under 40% found just once. The time point is: patch test 3, about 24 weeks after DPC sensitization. Treatment: therapeutic diphenylcyclopropenone sensitization with weekly scalp DPC. The source was whole blood, collected in connection with sensitization to the hapten diphenylcyclopropenone (DPC). The receptors were gathered from a man aged 40-55 years with alopecia areata. Some clones in this sample may be carry-over from other donors' samples.

The rearrangement uses TRBV3-1 and TRBJ2-7; 9 nucleotides align to TRBD2. Trimming cost V 1 base and J 5 bases; bases outside gene matches: 9. This CDR3 has 16 residues. Germline lookup yields CDR1 LGHDT and CDR2 YNNKEL (reference sequence). The chain's CDR3 is CASSQGAGGRTDEQYF. DNA of the CDR3: TGTGCCAGCAGCCAAGGAGCGGGAGGACGAACGGACGAGCAGTACTTC.

This chain connects TRBV14 to TRBJ2-1; D uncertain. Trimming shortened V by 1 base and J by 4 bases, and 11 bases separated the two germline ends. From germline, CDR1 is SGHDN and CDR2 FVKESK. The CDR3 has 15 amino acids. This CDR3 reads CASSQGAAFYNEQFF. CDR3 sequence (DNA): TGTGCCAGCAGCCAAGGGGCAGCTTTTTACAATGAGCAGTTCTTC.

The V call is TRBV20-1, the J call TRBJ2-3; 7 bases are shared with TRBD2. The germline V gene has CDR1 DFQATT and CDR2 SNEGSKA (reference sequence). This CDR3 spans 15 amino acids. Trimming cost V 5 bases and J 4 bases; bases outside gene matches: 12. The chain's CDR3 is CSAAPLAGVADTQYF. CDR3 bases: TGCAGTGCTGCCCCCCTGGCGGGAGTTGCAGATACGCAGTATTTT.

This chain joins TRBV21-1 and TRBJ2-7; the table's D call, TRBD1, has no DNA check behind it. TRBV21-1 is marked as a pseudogene. The CDR3 spans 14 residues. The CDR3 bases are TGTGCCAGCAGCGCTAGACCGCGCCGGTATGAGCAGTACGTC. Protein product: CASSARPRRYEQYV.

Only a few counts were recorded for this clonotype. The V gene is TRBV9, the J gene TRBJ2-7, with 9 bases lining up with TRBD1. The V and J ends lost 0 bases and 5 bases, in that order; junction bases with no gene match: 6. The CDR3 is 15 amino acids. CDR1 and CDR2 (germline): SGDLS, YYNGEE. CDR3 amino acids: CASSVGWDRAHEQYF. CDR3 in DNA: TGTGCCAGCAGCGTAGGATGGGACAGGGCCCACGAGCAGTACTTC.

In nucleotides, the CDR3 is TGTGCCAGCAGTTTAACTGACCCGGGGCCCCAGCATTTT. It encodes CASSLTDPGPQHF. This chain links TRBV12-3 or TRBV12-4 with TRBJ1-5; no clear D gene. Between the trimmed V and J ends, which lost 2 bases and 9 bases, there was a span of 11 bases. CDR3 size: 13 residues.

V and J are TRBV2 and TRBJ1-3, with D perhaps TRBD1 (6 bases). From germline, CDR1 is SNHLY and CDR2 FYNNEI. The length of the CDR3 is 16 residues. Deletions cut 10 bases from V and 6 bases from J, with 25 bases between. The CDR3 is CAMRTLRGREENTIYF. In nucleotides, the CDR3 is TGTGCCATGAGGACTCTCAGGGGAAGAGAAGAAAACACCATATATTTT.

The chain is built from TRBV20-1 and TRBJ2-1, with 13 bases identical to TRBD2. Germline V lookup: CDR1 DFQATT, CDR2 SNEGSKA (reference sequence). CDR3 size: 16 residues. V dropped 0 bases and J dropped 9; count of bases not matched to a gene: 8. CDR3 sequence reads: CSARDFRTSGRSEQFF. The DNA for the CDR3 is TGCAGTGCTAGAGATTTTCGGACTAGCGGGAGAAGTGAGCAGTTCTTC.

The V gene is TRBV2, the J gene TRBJ2-3; either TRBD1 or TRBD2 may supply D (5 bases each). This CDR3 has 15 amino acids. Germline lookup yields CDR1 SNHLY and CDR2 FYNNEI. V was cut by 4 bases and J by 2 bases, with 13 bases left in between. CDR3 sequence (DNA): TGTGCCAGCAGTGGCAGGGAGCTCGCCACAGATACGCAGTATTTT. Encoded protein: CASSGRELATDTQYF.

The chain joins TRBV29-1 to TRBJ2-5; D is possibly TRBD1 or TRBD2 (5 bases each). There are 11 residues in the CDR3. The V end was cut by 6 bases, the J end by 4 bases, with 9 bases between. The germline CDR1 and CDR2 sequences are SQVTM and ANQGSEA. The CDR3 DNA reads TGCAGCGTAGGGACGGGAGAGACCCAGTACTTC. Translated, it gives CSVGTGETQYF.

This clonotype was seen only a few times. The CDR3 region is CASSIPGLPNEQFF. In nucleotides, the CDR3 is TGTGCCAGCAGCATACCGGGACTACCCAATGAGCAGTTCTTC. The chain joins TRBV11-3 to TRBJ2-1; 7 bases line up with TRBD2. This CDR3 spans 14 amino acids. Germline values: CDR1 SGHNT, CDR2 YENEEA. J was trimmed by 6 bases and V by 5 bases; bases with no gene match: 7.

This clonotype has just a few counts. CDR3 DNA sequence: TGTGCCAGCAGTGAAGAGAGAACTGGGGGGCAGTTCTTC. It specifies CASSEERTGGQFF. The J gene is TRBJ2-1, the V gene TRBV25-1; either TRBD1 or TRBD2 may supply D (5 bases each). V was trimmed by 2 bases and J by 12 bases, leaving 14 bases between them. This CDR3 comprises 13 residues. Germline CDR1 is MGHDK and CDR2 is SYGVNS.

This clonotype was recorded a few times. CDR3 DNA sequence: TGTGCCAGCAGCCAAGACGGGACTAGCGGAAGCACAGATACGCAGTATTTT. Encoded protein: CASSQDGTSGSTDTQYF. The chain carries TRBV3-1 and TRBJ2-3; 11 bases are a match to TRBD2. Germline V gives CDR1 LGHDT, CDR2 YNNKEL (reference sequence). CDR3 length: 17 amino acids. Trimming took 0 bases from V and 0 from J; bases not matched to a gene: 2.

The sample holds a few counts of this clonotype. CDR3 sequence: CSARKQPGGNTEAFF. CDR3 DNA sequence: TGCAGTGCTAGAAAACAGCCCGGCGGGAACACTGAAGCTTTCTTT. This sequence joins TRBV20-1 and TRBJ1-1; D remains unclear. Germline V gives CDR1 DFQATT, CDR2 SNEGSKA (reference sequence). The V gene lost 2 bases and the J gene lost 1 base, with 14 bases spanning the gap. The CDR3 spans 15 residues.

The J gene is TRBJ2-7, the V gene TRBV6-2 or TRBV6-3; no firm D call. The CDR3 extends over 15 amino acids. Between the trimmed V and J ends, which lost 8 bases and 1 base, there was a span of 18 bases. The germline V gene encodes CDR1 MNHEY and CDR2 SVGEGT. In DNA form, the CDR3 reads TGTGCCAGCTGGAACGGGCCGATTACTTCCTACGAGCAGTACTTC. This codes for CASWNGPITSYEQYF.

J is TRBJ2-1 and V is TRBV29-1; possibly TRBD1 for D (5 bases). V was clipped by 1 base and J by 0 bases, with 13 bases between them. The CDR3 loop spans 16 amino acids. Germline CDR1 is SQVTM and CDR2 is ANQGSEA. CDR3 region: CSVEVLTVSSYNEQFF. DNA for the CDR3: TGCAGCGTTGAAGTCTTGACAGTGAGCTCCTACAATGAGCAGTTCTTC.

This clonotype was seen a handful of times. The V and J genes are TRBV7-9 and TRBJ1-2; TRBD1 might be the D (5 bases). With 4 bases removed from V and 0 bases from J, the gap between germline ends came to 12 bases. The V gene's germline CDR1 is SEHNR and CDR2 FQNEAQ (reference sequence). CDR3 size: 15 residues. CDR3 sequence (DNA): TGTGCCAGCAGCTCTTACGCAGGGACTAACTATGGCTACACCTTC. Its translation: CASSSYAGTNYGYTF.

The chain has TRBV21-1 and TRBJ2-3; the table's D call TRBD2 went unverified against the DNA. TRBV21-1 is tagged as a pseudogene. The CDR3 contains 17 residues. The CDR3 coding sequence is TGTGCCAGCAGCAAATCGAAACGGGAGGGGGACCCAGATACGCAGTATTTT. It encodes CASSKSKREGDPDTQYF.

This clonotype was found a few times. J is TRBJ2-3 and V is TRBV7-8; D tentatively fits TRBD1 or TRBD2 (5 bases each). Trimming took 5 bases from V and 6 from J, leaving 15 bases between them. CDR3 size: 14 residues. In germline, CDR1 is SGHVS, CDR2 FQNEAQ. The CDR3 loop reads CASSREGPRDTQYF. In DNA, the CDR3 is TGTGCCAGCAGCCGAGAGGGGCCCCGGGATACGCAGTATTTT.

The CDR3 DNA follows: TGTGCCAGCAGCTTAAAGGGGGCTGGCACTGAAGCTTTCTTT. Translating it yields CASSLKGAGTEAFF. The chain recombines TRBV7-2 with TRBJ1-1, with 7 positions matching TRBD1. CDR3 length: 14 amino acids. V lost 2 bases and J lost 4; bases outside the gene matches: 4. Germline V lookup: CDR1 SGHTA, CDR2 FQGNSA.

The table lists this clonotype with a few counts. This rearrangement joins TRBV4-1 to TRBJ2-3, with 8 nucleotides matching TRBD2. This CDR3 has 18 residues. V trimming: 0 bases; J trimming: 2 bases; junction bases outside the gene matches: 10. CDR1 and CDR2 (germline): MGHRA, YSYEKL. CDR3 region: CASSQDRGTRGTTDTQYF. The CDR3, as DNA: TGCGCCAGCAGCCAAGATAGAGGGACTAGAGGGACCACAGATACGCAGTATTTT.

This clonotype was counted only a few times. The CDR3 nucleotides are TGCGCCAGCAGCTTGGGGGTCGGGACAGGAGGAAACATTCAGTACTTC. Its translation is CASSLGVGTGGNIQYF. The rearrangement joins TRBV5-1 to TRBJ2-4, with 8 bases identical to TRBD1. The ends lost 0 bases at V and 6 bases at J; junction bases unmatched: 8. The CDR3 runs 16 residues. Germline loops: CDR1 SGHRS, CDR2 YFSETQ.

This clonotype turned up a few times. The rearrangement joins TRBV2 to TRBJ2-7; 10 bases match TRBD2. In germline, CDR1 is SNHLY, CDR2 FYNNEI. V gave up 6 bases and J gave up 3 bases; unmatched junction bases: 5. CDR3 length: 14 amino acids. This CDR3 reads CASRRPSGSYEQYV. In nucleotides, the CDR3 is TGTGCCAGCAGGCGGCCTAGCGGGAGCTACGAGCAGTACGTC.

CDR3 coding DNA: TGTGCCAGCAGCTCAGGACTAGCTAATCCCGGGGAGCTGTTTTTT. Translation gives CASSSGLANPGELFF. This chain joins TRBV14 and TRBJ2-2, with 8 bases that match TRBD2. Germline V gene data show CDR1 as SGHDN and CDR2 as FVKESK. The V segment lost 5 bases and the J segment 6 bases; nucleotides outside the gene matches: 8. The CDR3 length is 15 residues.

This clonotype has just a few counts. The CDR3 is CASSYSAQDNQPQHF. CDR3 sequence (DNA): TGTGCCAGCAGTTACTCGGCACAGGACAATCAGCCCCAGCATTTT. The chain carries TRBV6-6 and TRBJ1-5, with D tentatively TRBD1 (5 bases). Trimming took off 0 bases at V and 3 bases at J, with 9 bases between the two ends. In germline, CDR1 is MNHNY, CDR2 SVGAGI (reference sequence). The CDR3 is 15 amino acids.

This clonotype was counted a few times. The chain employs TRBV2 and TRBJ1-2; possible D gene TRBD1, 6 bases. This CDR3 region has 14 residues. V was cut by 4 bases and J by 6 bases, with 15 bases left in between. Germline V lookup: CDR1 SNHLY, CDR2 FYNNEI. CDR3 region: CASSVWTVGNGYTF. The CDR3 bases are TGTGCCAGCAGTGTTTGGACAGTGGGAAATGGCTACACCTTC.

This clonotype was picked up a small number of times. Written as DNA, the CDR3 is TGTGCCAGCAGTTTACTTTCTCGAGGACATCAGCCCCAGCATTTT. Translation gives CASSLLSRGHQPQHF. This chain connects TRBV27 to TRBJ1-5; D unclear. The CDR3 totals 15 residues. CDR1 MNHEY and CDR2 SMNVEV come from the germline V gene (reference sequence). Trimming cost V 2 bases and J 5 bases, with 13 bases left between them.